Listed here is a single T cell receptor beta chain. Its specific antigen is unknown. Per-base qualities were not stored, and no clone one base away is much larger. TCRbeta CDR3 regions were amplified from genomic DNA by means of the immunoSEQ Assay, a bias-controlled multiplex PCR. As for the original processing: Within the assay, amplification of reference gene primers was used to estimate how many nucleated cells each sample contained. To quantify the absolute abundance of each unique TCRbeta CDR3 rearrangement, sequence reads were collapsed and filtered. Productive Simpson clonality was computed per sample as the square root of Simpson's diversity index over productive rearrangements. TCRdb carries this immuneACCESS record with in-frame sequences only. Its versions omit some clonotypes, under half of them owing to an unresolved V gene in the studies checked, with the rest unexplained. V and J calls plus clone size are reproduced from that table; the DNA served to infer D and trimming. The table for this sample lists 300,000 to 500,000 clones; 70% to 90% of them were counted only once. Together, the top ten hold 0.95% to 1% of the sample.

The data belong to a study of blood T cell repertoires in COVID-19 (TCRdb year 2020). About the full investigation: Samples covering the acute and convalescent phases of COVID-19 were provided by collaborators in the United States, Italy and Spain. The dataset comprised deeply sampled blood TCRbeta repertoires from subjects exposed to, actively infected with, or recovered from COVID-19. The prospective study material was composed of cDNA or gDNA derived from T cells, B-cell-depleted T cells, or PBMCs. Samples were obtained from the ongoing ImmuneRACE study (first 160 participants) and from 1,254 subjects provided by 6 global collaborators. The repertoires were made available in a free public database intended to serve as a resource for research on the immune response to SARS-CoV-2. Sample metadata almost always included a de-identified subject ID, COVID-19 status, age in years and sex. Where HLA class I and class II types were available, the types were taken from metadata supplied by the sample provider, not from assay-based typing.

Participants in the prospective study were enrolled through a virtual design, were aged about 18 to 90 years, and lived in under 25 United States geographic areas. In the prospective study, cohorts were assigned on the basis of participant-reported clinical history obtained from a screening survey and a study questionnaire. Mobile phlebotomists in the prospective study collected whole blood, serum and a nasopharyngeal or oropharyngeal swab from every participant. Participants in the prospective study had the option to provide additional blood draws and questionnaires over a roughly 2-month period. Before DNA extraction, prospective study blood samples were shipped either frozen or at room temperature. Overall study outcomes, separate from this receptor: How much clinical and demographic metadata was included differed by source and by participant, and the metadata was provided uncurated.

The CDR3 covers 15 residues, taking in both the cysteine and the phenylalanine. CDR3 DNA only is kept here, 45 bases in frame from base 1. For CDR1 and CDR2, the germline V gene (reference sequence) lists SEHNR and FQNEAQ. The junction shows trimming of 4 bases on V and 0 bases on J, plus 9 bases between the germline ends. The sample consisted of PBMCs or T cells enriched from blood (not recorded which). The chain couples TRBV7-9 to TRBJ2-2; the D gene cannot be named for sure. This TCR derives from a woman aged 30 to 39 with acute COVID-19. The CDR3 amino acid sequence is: CASSSRVTNTGELFF. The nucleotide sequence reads TGTGCCAGCAGCTCCCGGGTAACGAACACCGGGGAGCTGTTTTTT.